Shown below are 23 T cell receptor beta chains from a single sample sequenced in a study of quantifying T cell responses using KT2 cells. Study information: Reverse transcription used primers in the TCR alpha and beta constant regions.

An oligo carrying a UMI was ligated to the cDNA 3' end. The first PCR ran approximately 4 cycles with an equimolar RC1.1 and RC1.2 beta primer mix. Via MiXCR, TCRdb re-called the UMI-ligation and nested PCR reads, giving one row per CDR3 protein. There are some 48,000 distinct CDR3 sequences in the sample; 11% occur only once, and over 9.5% lies in the top ten. The sequenced sample was PBMCs spiked with cells of the T cell clone KT2. The source of these receptors is a human donor.

The chain links TRBV10-3 to TRBJ2-3; TRBD1 or TRBD2 may be the D gene (5 bases each). Germline V gene data show CDR1 as ENHRY and CDR2 as SYGVKD. This CDR3 region has 14 residues. Trimming pared 8 bases from V and 0 bases from J, leaving 12 bases between. As DNA, the CDR3 is TGTGCCATCGGGGACCCCTCTAGCACAGATACGCAGTATTTT. Amino acids: CAIGDPSSTDTQYF.

This clonotype was detected ten times or more. The V gene is TRBV20-1, the J gene TRBJ2-3; 10 nucleotides match TRBD2. In germline, CDR1 is DFQATT, CDR2 SNEGSKA (reference sequence). V lost 6 bases to trimming and J lost 0 bases; unmatched junction nucleotides: 3. The CDR3 is 14 residues long. CDR3 sequence reads: CSARTSGSTDTQYF. In DNA, the CDR3 is TGCAGTGCCCGGACTAGCGGTAGCACAGATACGCAGTATTTT.

V gene TRBV5-4 combines with J gene TRBJ1-1; D unresolved. From germline, CDR1 is SGHNT and CDR2 YYREEE (reference sequence). V was shortened by 0 bases and J by 2 bases, with 8 bases between the two germline ends. The CDR3 runs to 14 residues. The CDR3 DNA reads TGTGCCAGCAGCTTGGGCCCGAAAAACACTGAAGCTTTCTTT. Encoded protein: CASSLGPKNTEAFF.

This clonotype was detected a few times. J is TRBJ2-2 and V is TRBV30; 7 nucleotides line up with TRBD1. V was clipped by 3 bases and J by 5 bases; unmatched bases: 6. The germline V gene encodes CDR1 GTSNPN and CDR2 SVGIG (reference sequence). The CDR3 has 14 amino acids. The DNA of the CDR3 is TGTGCCTGGAGAGGGGGCGGAGTGACCGGGGAGCTGTTTTTT. It specifies CAWRGGGVTGELFF.

The sample holds a few counts of this clonotype. This sequence joins TRBV7-3 and TRBJ2-3, with a weak D call TRBD2 (6 bases). V lost 3 bases and J 2 bases, leaving 12 bases between the germline ends. The germline gives CDR1 SGHTA, CDR2 FQGTGA. The CDR3 has 15 residues. The CDR3, as DNA: TGTGCCAGCAGCTTGGACTACCTAAACACAGATACGCAGTATTTT. This codes for CASSLDYLNTDTQYF.

This clonotype was seen a few times. This chain links TRBV6-5 with TRBJ1-4, with D maybe TRBD1 (5 bases). V lost 2 bases and J lost 2, with 9 bases in between. This CDR3 contains 15 residues. Germline CDR1 is MNHEY and CDR2 is SVGAGI. The CDR3 sequence: CASSYGTVTNEKLFF. The CDR3, as DNA: TGTGCCAGCAGTTACGGGACCGTCACTAATGAAAAACTGTTTTTT.

This clonotype was seen many times. V usage is TRBV10-3 and J usage is TRBJ1-5; weak D call: TRBD1 (5 bases). The CDR3 totals 13 residues. The germline V gene encodes CDR1 ENHRY and CDR2 SYGVKD. The V end lost 4 bases, the J end lost 4 bases, and 8 bases lay between the germline ends. CDR3 DNA: TGTGCCATCAGTGGGGGGGGGAATCAGCCCCAGCATTTT. This translates into CAISGGGNQPQHF.

This chain joins TRBV20-1 and TRBJ1-1; TRBD1 is a possible D gene (5 bases). The CDR3 is 13 residues long. CDR1 DFQATT and CDR2 SNEGSKA come from the germline V gene (reference sequence). Trimming left V 5 bases short and J 0 bases short, with 10 bases between. CDR3 nucleotides: TGCAGTGCTCCCCGGACACTGAACACTGAAGCTTTCTTT. It codes for CSAPRTLNTEAFF.

V is TRBV18 and J is TRBJ2-7, with no clear D. CDR1 is KGHSH and CDR2 is LQKENI in the germline V gene. This CDR3 region has 14 residues. Trimming took off 3 bases at V and 5 bases at J, with 14 bases between the two ends. The CDR3 is CASSPSAGIDEQYF. As DNA, the CDR3 is TGTGCCAGCTCACCCAGTGCTGGGATCGACGAGCAGTACTTC.

V and J are TRBV12-3 or TRBV12-4 and TRBJ1-1; 7 bases line up with TRBD1. The CDR3 loop spans 15 amino acids. Trimming cost V 5 bases and J 4 bases; bases outside gene matches: 10. CDR3 sequence: CASSPTGPQATEAFF. CDR3 nucleotide sequence: TGTGCCAGCAGTCCGACAGGGCCCCAGGCCACTGAAGCTTTCTTT.

This clonotype was observed a handful of times. This chain links TRBV10-2 with TRBJ2-1, with a tentative D call TRBD2 (6 bases). In germline, CDR1 is WSHSY, CDR2 SAAADI. The CDR3 spans 14 residues. V was trimmed by 0 bases and J by 6 bases, leaving 9 bases between them. The CDR3 loop reads CASSESSSGNEQFF. The CDR3 DNA is TGCGCCAGCAGTGAGTCGAGTAGCGGCAATGAGCAGTTCTTC.

This clonotype was seen a few times. The gene calls are TRBV7-6 and TRBJ1-3, with D perhaps TRBD1 (6 bases). Per germline, CDR1 SGHVS and CDR2 FNYEAQ. The V and J ends lost 8 bases and 2 bases respectively, with 22 bases between them. CDR3 size: 17 residues. CDR3 DNA sequence: TGTGCCAGCGGGGGCCAAGCCATAAACCGCCCTGGAAACACCATATATTTT. Translation gives CASGGQAINRPGNTIYF.

The table lists this clonotype with a few counts. This chain joins TRBV12-3 or TRBV12-4 and TRBJ1-2; 8 bases line up with TRBD1. After removal of 6 bases from V and 7 bases from J, the junction contained 16 bases not matched to a gene. There are 16 residues in the CDR3. CDR3 DNA sequence: TGTGCCAGCAGGCGCCTTGAGACAGGGGCATGGGTTGGCTACACCTTC. This encodes CASRRLETGAWVGYTF.

This sequence joins TRBV2 and TRBJ1-5, with 7 bases that match TRBD1. Germline assignment: CDR1 SNHLY and CDR2 FYNNEI. Unmatched junction bases numbered 8, after V lost 3 bases and J lost 6 bases. CDR3 length: 15 amino acids. CDR3 in DNA: TGTGCCAGCAGTGAGGGACAGAGAAAAGGTCAGCCCCAGCATTTT. Amino acid sequence: CASSEGQRKGQPQHF.

Written as DNA, the CDR3 is TGTGCCATCAGTGAGTCCGTTGGGGGCCTCTCCTACGAGCAGTACTTC. The encoded protein is CAISESVGGLSYEQYF. The chain has TRBV10-3 and TRBJ2-7, with D possibly matching TRBD1 (6 bases). Looked up from germline, CDR1 is ENHRY and CDR2 is SYGVKD. Trimming took off 0 bases at V and 0 bases at J, with 12 bases between the two ends. The length of the CDR3 is 16 residues.

V usage is TRBV27 and J usage is TRBJ1-6; 8 bases line up with TRBD1. V shed 5 bases, J shed 1 base, and the junction held 4 bases outside the gene matches. Per germline, CDR1 MNHEY and CDR2 SMNVEV (reference sequence). This CDR3 spans 16 amino acids. The CDR3 region is CASSLTGGSYNSPLHF. The CDR3 nucleotides are TGTGCCAGCAGTCTCACAGGGGGATCCTATAATTCACCCCTCCACTTT.

This clonotype came up a few times. The chain links TRBV20-1 to TRBJ1-6; no clear D. Germline-derived CDR1 and CDR2 are DFQATT and SNEGSKA (reference sequence). This CDR3 comprises 13 residues. The ends were cut back, 4 bases at V and 6 bases at J, with 10 bases in the middle. The CDR3 protein is CSAKARTNSPLHF. In DNA form, the CDR3 reads TGCAGTGCTAAAGCCCGGACTAATTCACCCCTCCACTTT.

The chain joins TRBV5-4 to TRBJ2-4; 7 nucleotides match TRBD1. Trimming at V came to 2 bases and at J to 14 bases, leaving 7 bases not matched to a gene. Germline V CDR1 and CDR2: SGHNT, YYREEE (reference sequence). This CDR3 is built from 12 residues. The CDR3: CASSLQGQNEYF. CDR3 nucleotide sequence: TGTGCCAGCAGCTTACAGGGACAGAATGAGTACTTC.

This clonotype was counted between two and nine times. The chain couples TRBV21-1 to TRBJ2-7; the D call of TRBD1 is as the table states it, not checked on the DNA. TRBV21-1 constitutes a pseudogene. The CDR3 totals 16 residues. The CDR3, as DNA: TGTGCCAGCAGCAAAGGAAATTCGGACAGGGGCGGCGAGCAGTACTTC. It specifies CASSKGNSDRGGEQYF.

V and J are TRBV7-9 and TRBJ1-6, with D unresolved. Trimming cost V 2 bases and J 9 bases, with 14 bases left between them. In germline, CDR1 is SEHNR, CDR2 FQNEAQ (reference sequence). This CDR3 contains 15 residues. CDR3 residues: CASSLNSDAGSPLHF. Written as DNA, the CDR3 is TGTGCCAGCAGCTTAAACTCCGACGCCGGTTCACCCCTCCACTTT.

This clonotype has only a few counts. J is TRBJ1-1 and V is TRBV15; D gene uncertain. Trimming took off 9 bases at V and 4 bases at J, with 18 bases between the two ends. Germline CDR1 reads LNHNV; CDR2 reads YYDKDF (reference sequence). The CDR3 extends over 14 amino acids. The CDR3 nucleotides are TGTGCCACTCGTAACAGAGGCGGCGGCACTGAAGCTTTCTTT. It is translated as CATRNRGGGTEAFF.

The chain employs TRBV28 and TRBJ1-5; 7 bases are shared with TRBD1. Unmatched junction bases numbered 9, after V lost 6 bases and J lost 7 bases. This CDR3 is built from 14 residues. The V gene's germline CDR1 is MDHEN and CDR2 SYDVKM. The CDR3 DNA reads TGTGCCAGCAGACGTCATGACAGGGAACAGCCCCAGCATTTT. Amino acid sequence: CASRRHDREQPQHF. The whole variable domain, filled in from reference TRBV28 and TRBJ1-5, reads DVKVTQSSRYLVKRTGEKVFLECVQDMDHENMFWYRQDPGLGLRLIYFSYDVKMKEKGDIPEGYSVSREKKERFSLILESASTNQTSMYLCASRRHDREQPQHFGDGTRLSIL.

There are many counts of this clonotype. The chain combines TRBV5-1 with TRBJ2-5, with a weak D call TRBD2 (5 bases). V shed 3 bases and J shed 2 bases, with 11 bases lying between them. Per the germline V gene, CDR1 is SGHRS and CDR2 is YFSETQ. The CDR3 is made up of 14 amino acids. This CDR3 reads CASSSTREQETQYF. In nucleotides, the CDR3 is TGCGCCAGCAGCTCAACTAGGGAGCAAGAGACCCAGTACTTC.